Below, one TCR beta chain is given with its context. Its antigen is still unknown. Trimming removed 2 bases from V and 0 bases from J, with 5 bases in between. The germline gives CDR1 GTSNPN, CDR2 SVGIG (reference sequence). The CDR3 is made up of 13 amino acids. The naive CD8 fraction comprised CD45RO-negative cells positively selected for CCR7 and excluded terminally differentiated effector memory CD45RA+ cells. These data come from a study of shared clonotypes between healthy human individuals. Overall study context: CD4 naive and CD4 memory each took three plates per donor, while CD8 naive took two and CD8 memory one.

An approximately 210 ng quantity of DNA, some 30,000 T cell genomes, went into the sorted-subset replicate PCRs. The data were produced by immunoSEQ multiplex PCR, yet TCRdb's version contains in-frame clones alone and is incomplete. The sample has some 2 million clones; 85% to 95% are singletons. Overall study results and limits: For sorted subsets, rarefaction showed incomplete sequencing despite large depth. Expectations were that clonotype sharing among donors would be affected by sequencing depth.

This clonotype was obtained from a young man in good health. The V call is TRBV30, the J call TRBJ1-3; no clear D gene. The sample consisted of naive CD8+ T cells sorted from blood. This CDR3 is CAWSWDSGNTIYF. CDR3 bases: TGTGCCTGGAGTTGGGACTCTGGAAACACCATATATTTT.